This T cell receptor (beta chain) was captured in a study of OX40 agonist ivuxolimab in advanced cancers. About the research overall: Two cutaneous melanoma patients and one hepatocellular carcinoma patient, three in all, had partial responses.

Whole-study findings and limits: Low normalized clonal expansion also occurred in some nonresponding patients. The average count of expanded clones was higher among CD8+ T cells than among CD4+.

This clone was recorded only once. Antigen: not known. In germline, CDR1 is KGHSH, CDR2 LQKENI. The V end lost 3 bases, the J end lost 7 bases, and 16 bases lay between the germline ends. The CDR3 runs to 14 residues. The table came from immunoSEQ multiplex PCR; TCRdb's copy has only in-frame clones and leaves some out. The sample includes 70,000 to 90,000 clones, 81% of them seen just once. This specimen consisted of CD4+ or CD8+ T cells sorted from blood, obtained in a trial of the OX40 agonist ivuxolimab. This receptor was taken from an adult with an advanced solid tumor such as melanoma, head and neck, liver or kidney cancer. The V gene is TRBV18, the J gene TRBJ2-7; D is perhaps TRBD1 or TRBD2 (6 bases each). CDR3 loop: CASSPPSGAREQYF. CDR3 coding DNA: TGTGCCAGCTCACCCCCCTCGGGGGCGCGGGAGCAGTACTTC.